This note documents a single TCR beta chain sequence. As yet, its antigen is unknown. The CDR3 spans 13 residues. Germline V gives CDR1 ENHRY, CDR2 SYGVKD. Trimming took 5 bases from V and 2 from J, leaving 9 bases between them. The assay was immunoSEQ multiplex PCR, and TCRdb's table has in-frame clones only and misses some. The data contain 89,000 or so clones, about 83% of them singletons. The data belong to a study of lymphopenia after photon versus proton radiotherapy. Findings and limits, study-wide: After lymphocyte nadir, photon-treated repertoires showed oligoclonal expansion, especially CD8+ Temra. Better survival with proton therapy was suggested as possible, not demonstrated. Photon-treated patients lost naive T cells and TCR diversity; proton-treated stayed stable. In patients who died, overall survival fell as post-nadir TCR diversity dropped more.

The sequence came from a man in his 60s with pancreatic cancer. Sequencing was performed on peripheral blood, taken from a patient treated with proton-based radiotherapy. The chain employs TRBV10-3 and TRBJ1-1; no clear D. The CDR3 region is CAISPGANTEAFF. The CDR3 nucleotides read TGTGCCATCAGTCCAGGAGCCAACACTGAAGCTTTCTTT.